This T cell receptor (beta chain) emerged from a study of glioma-infiltrating T cells after dendritic cell vaccination. This clone was recorded once. Amplification used 60 V beta primers and 13 J beta primers. Method: immunoSEQ multiplex PCR; TCRdb's copy keeps in-frame clones and lacks some. The repertoire holds tens of thousands of clones, with approximately 80% as singletons. The CDR3 contains 15 residues. The germline gives CDR1 SGHRS, CDR2 YFSETQ. V was clipped by 4 bases and J by 1 base; unmatched bases: 5. The V call is TRBV5-1, the J call TRBJ1-2; the match to TRBD1 covers 9 bases. The starting material was blood, obtained before dendritic cell vaccination. The receptor was derived from a human donor with glioblastoma. In DNA form, the CDR3 reads TGCGCCAGCAGCCCGGGACAGGGCTATAACTATGGCTACACCTTC. Protein: CASSPGQGYNYGYTF. The full variable domain, its missing parts supplied by reference TRBV5-1 and TRBJ1-2, is KAGVTQTPRYLIKTRGQQVTLSCSPISGHRSVSWYQQTPGQGLQFLFEYFSETQRNKGNFPGRFSGRQFSNSRSEMNVSTLELGDSALYLCASSPGQGYNYGYTFGSGTRLTVV.